This entry lists 20 T cell receptor beta chains sequenced from one sample in a study of blood T cells in healthy people across ages. Primers used in a second PCR of roughly 6 to 11 cycles were a sample-barcoded 5' primer and a J-beta primer mix. TCRdb re-called the 5' RACE reads through MiXCR, storing one row per CDR3 protein. Of over a million distinct CDR3 sequences listed, about 45% are singletons. The sample taken for sequencing was blood. The receptors were sampled from a woman between 18 and 30 years old in good health.

The chain couples TRBV10-3 to TRBJ1-2; tentatively, D is TRBD1 (6 bases). The CDR3 is 15 amino acids. V was clipped by 8 bases and J by 2 bases, with 18 bases between them. Germline V lookup: CDR1 ENHRY, CDR2 SYGVKD. In DNA form, the CDR3 reads TGTGCCATCCTAGGACAGAGCACAAGGAACTATGGCTACACCTTC. It codes for CAILGQSTRNYGYTF.

This clonotype was seen a few times. This rearrangement joins TRBV12-3 or TRBV12-4 to TRBJ1-5; D possibly corresponds to TRBD1 (5 bases). Deletions cut 3 bases from V and 1 base from J, with 10 bases between. The CDR3 extends over 15 amino acids. Written as DNA, the CDR3 is TGTGCCAGCAGTTTCGGGGGGACGAGCAATCAGCCCCAGCATTTT. Translation gives CASSFGGTSNQPQHF.

This clonotype has a count of ten or more. The junction differs from germline at one of its ends, possibly a read error. The chain links TRBV5-1 to TRBJ2-1; 9 positions agree with TRBD1. The CDR3 sequence is 15 residues long. CDR1 and CDR2 from the germline V gene are SGHRS and YFSETQ. In DNA, the CDR3 is TGTGCCAGCAGTTTATTGGGACAGGGTTACAATGAGCAGTTCTTC. Protein product: CASSLLGQGYNEQFF.

J is TRBJ2-5 and V is TRBV21-1. TRBV21-1 constitutes a pseudogene. CDR3 length: 14 amino acids. The CDR3 nucleotides read TGTGCCAGCAGCCCCCGAAAGGAACTAGCGACCCAGTACTTC. It specifies CASSPRKELATQYF.

The rearrangement joins TRBV7-2 to TRBJ1-5, with a possible D match to TRBD1 (5 bases). Germline loops: CDR1 SGHTA, CDR2 FQGNSA. The CDR3 has 16 residues. V was cut by 1 base and J by 5 bases, with 15 bases left in between. CDR3 in amino acids: CASSLVGQGGDQPQHF. The CDR3 coding sequence is TGTGCCAGCAGCTTAGTGGGGCAGGGAGGAGATCAGCCCCAGCATTTT.

This clonotype occurred a few times. The V call is TRBV20-1, the J call TRBJ2-7, with unresolved D. Germline V gene sequence: CDR1 DFQATT, CDR2 SNEGSKA (reference sequence). The CDR3 spans 10 residues. Trimming pared 4 bases from V and 9 bases from J, leaving 10 bases between. CDR3 bases: TGCAGTGCTACTATTGATCGGCAGTACTTC. This gives the protein CSATIDRQYF.

This clonotype was seen only a few times. The chain has TRBV6-5 and TRBJ1-2; the D gene is possibly TRBD1 (6 bases). V lost 10 bases and J 8 bases, leaving 23 bases between the germline ends. The CDR3 totals 14 residues. Germline V gene sequence: CDR1 MNHEY, CDR2 SVGAGI. As DNA, the CDR3 is TGTGCCACCTTAGATAGGGACACCTTCCACGGCTACACCTTC. It is translated as CATLDRDTFHGYTF.

The chain is built from TRBV20-1 and TRBJ2-1, with 8 bases aligning to TRBD1. Germline V gives CDR1 DFQATT, CDR2 SNEGSKA (reference sequence). V was clipped by 4 bases and J by 9 bases; unmatched bases: 2. This CDR3 has 11 amino acids. In DNA form, the CDR3 reads TGCAGTGCTAACAGGGGGAGTGAGCAGTTCTTC. The encoded protein is CSANRGSEQFF.

The V gene is TRBV18, the J gene TRBJ2-5, with D maybe TRBD2 (5 bases). The CDR3 contains 13 residues. V lost 6 bases and J 11 bases, leaving 19 bases between the germline ends. Germline V lookup: CDR1 KGHSH, CDR2 LQKENI. DNA for the CDR3: TGTGCCAGCTCGAAGGACTCCTTCAATGAGCAGTACTTC. This gives the protein CASSKDSFNEQYF.

The DNA of the CDR3 is TGTGCCAGCAGTACCTCGGACAGGGACTACGAGCAGTACTTC. Translation gives CASSTSDRDYEQYF. This chain links TRBV6-6 with TRBJ2-7; 8 bases agree with TRBD1. There are 14 residues in the CDR3. Germline-derived CDR1 and CDR2 are MNHNY and SVGAGI (reference sequence). V dropped 5 bases and J dropped 3; count of bases not matched to a gene: 6.

This clonotype was observed once. A single base separates this from a much larger clone, so it may be a read error. The chain is built from TRBV12-3 or TRBV12-4 and TRBJ2-3; tentative D call: TRBD2 (5 bases). Trimming left V 5 bases short and J 4 bases short, with 13 bases between. This CDR3 comprises 14 residues. The DNA of the CDR3 is TGTGCCAGCAGTCCACGGAGTAGCGCAGATACGCAGTATTTT. Translated: CASSPRSSADTQYF.

The V gene is TRBV2, the J gene TRBJ2-1; TRBD1 might be the D (6 bases). Deletions cut 4 bases from V and 2 bases from J, with 18 bases between. Germline CDR1 SNHLY, CDR2 FYNNEI. The CDR3 covers 17 residues. CDR3 amino acids: CASSGPSGVSAYNEQFF. The CDR3 nucleotides are TGTGCCAGCAGTGGTCCGTCAGGGGTTAGCGCCTACAATGAGCAGTTCTTC.

A few counts support this clonotype. V is TRBV27 and J is TRBJ1-1; D gene unclear. Germline V lookup: CDR1 MNHEY, CDR2 SMNVEV (reference sequence). Trimming shortened V by 5 bases and J by 11 bases, and 18 bases separated the two germline ends. This CDR3 has 13 residues. The CDR3 protein is CASSTIGGILAFF. CDR3 nucleotide sequence: TGTGCCAGCAGTACAATCGGAGGGATCCTGGCTTTCTTT.

The chain couples TRBV29-1 to TRBJ2-1; the D is unclear. The J call may be incorrect, as the DNA end agrees better with TRBJ2-7. Per the germline V gene, CDR1 is SQVTM and CDR2 is ANQGSEA. The CDR3 has 14 amino acids. The CDR3 here is CSVGVPPGYNEQYF. DNA for the CDR3: TGCAGCGTTGGGGTCCCACCCGGCTACAATGAGCAGTACTTC.

This chain joins TRBV6-5 and TRBJ2-1; D not resolved. This CDR3 spans 15 amino acids. CDR1 is MNHEY and CDR2 is SVGAGI in the germline V gene. Trimming stripped 5 bases from V and 12 bases from J, with 23 bases between. The CDR3: CASSDPYAPQDGQFF. The CDR3 DNA follows: TGTGCCAGCAGTGACCCGTACGCCCCTCAGGATGGGCAGTTCTTC.

A single count supports this clonotype. The chain combines TRBV3-1 with TRBJ1-4; 7 nucleotides agree with TRBD1. Per germline, CDR1 LGHDT and CDR2 YNNKEL (reference sequence). J gave up 7 bases and V 0 bases, and 8 bases lay outside the gene matches. There are 16 residues in the CDR3. The CDR3 loop reads CASSQDSRGRTEKLFF. The CDR3 DNA sequence: TGTGCCAGCAGCCAAGACTCCAGGGGGAGGACTGAAAAACTGTTTTTT.

The chain links TRBV14 to TRBJ1-1; D is possibly TRBD1 (5 bases). The length of the CDR3 is 16 residues. V dropped 1 base and J dropped 0 bases, with 12 bases sitting between them. Germline V gene lookup returns CDR1 SGHDN and CDR2 FVKESK. Here the CDR3 reads CASSQGYRQLNTEAFF. The CDR3 DNA is TGTGCCAGCAGCCAAGGATATCGACAGTTGAACACTGAAGCTTTCTTT.

The chain is built from TRBV4-3 and TRBJ2-5; D is unclear. V was cut by 0 bases and J by 3 bases, with 17 bases left in between. The germline CDR1 and CDR2 sequences are LGHNA and YSLEER. The CDR3 contains 17 residues. Here the CDR3 DNA reads TGCGCCAGCAGCCAAGATCCCCCTGGACGAGTTAAAGAGACCCAGTACTTC. It is translated as CASSQDPPGRVKETQYF.

The rearrangement links TRBV9 to TRBJ2-1; a weak D match, TRBD1 (6 bases). The CDR3 is made up of 15 amino acids. Germline CDR1 reads SGDLS; CDR2 reads YYNGEE. V shed 1 base and J shed 2 bases, with 10 bases lying between them. CDR3 in DNA: TGTGCCAGCAGCGTAAACCCAGGGGCCTACAATGAGCAGTTCTTC. It translates to CASSVNPGAYNEQFF.

This clonotype turned up a few times. The CDR3 is CATRSRGTVDYEQYF. The DNA for the CDR3 is TGTGCCACCAGATCCAGGGGGACAGTAGACTACGAGCAGTACTTC. This chain joins TRBV27 and TRBJ2-7; TRBD1 matches 7 bases. CDR1 is MNHEY, CDR2 SMNVEV, per germline (reference sequence). There are 15 residues in the CDR3. The junction had 15 bases not matched to a gene; V was cut back by 10 bases and J by 3 bases.